These 29 T cell receptor beta chains were sequenced from one sample in a study of blood T cell repertoires in COVID-19 (dated by TCRdb to between 2020 and 2021). The method was the immunoSEQ multiplex PCR assay. TCRdb re-hosts the immuneACCESS table, in-frame sequences only. Its copies lack some clones; in the studies checked, an unresolved V gene accounts for under half of them, and the cause for the rest is not known. This sample holds approximately 99,000 clones; 79% were observed only once. The ten most abundant clones make up 15% to 20% of the sample. The sequenced sample consisted of peripheral blood. These receptors all stem from a woman of 80 years or more with active or convalescent COVID-19.

This chain joins TRBV19 and TRBJ2-1; TRBD1 matches 7 bases. V dropped 5 bases and J dropped 8; count of bases not matched to a gene: 9. The CDR3 contains 14 residues. Germline V gives CDR1 LNHDA, CDR2 SQIVND (reference sequence). The DNA of the CDR3 is TGTGCCAGTAGTCCCGTCGACAGGGTCGATGAGCAGTTCTTC. This encodes CASSPVDRVDEQFF.

The chain is built from TRBV29-1 and TRBJ2-3, with 9 bases identical to TRBD2. CDR3 length: 15 residues. V dropped 4 bases and J dropped 3; count of bases not matched to a gene: 8. CDR1 SQVTM and CDR2 ANQGSEA come from the germline V gene. CDR3 nucleotides: TGCAGCGTTGGAATTAGCGGGAGTGAGACAGATACGCAGTATTTT. It encodes CSVGISGSETDTQYF.

This chain connects TRBV10-2 to TRBJ2-2; 12 bases are shared with TRBD2. The germline CDR1 and CDR2 sequences are WSHSY and SAAADI. The V and J ends lost 5 bases and 0 bases, in that order; junction bases with no gene match: 4. This CDR3 spans 17 amino acids. The CDR3 loop is CASSSTSGRANTGELFF. For the CDR3, the DNA is TGCGCCAGCAGTTCGACTAGCGGGAGAGCGAACACCGGGGAGCTGTTTTTT.

The chain links TRBV18 to TRBJ1-2, with 9 bases identical to TRBD1. The CDR3 has 15 residues. After removal of 7 bases from V and 8 bases from J, the junction contained 14 bases not matched to a gene. CDR1 KGHSH and CDR2 LQKENI come from the germline V gene. The CDR3 spells CASYPGRDRGDGYTF. The CDR3, as DNA: TGTGCCAGCTACCCAGGGAGAGACAGGGGGGACGGCTACACCTTC. Drawing the rest from reference TRBV18 and TRBJ1-2, the complete variable domain is NAGVMQNPRHLVRRRGQEARLRCSPMKGHSHVYWYRQLPEEGLKFMVYLQKENIIDESGMPKERFSAEFPKEGPSILRIQQVVRGDSAAYFCASYPGRDRGDGYTFGSGTRLTVV.

J is TRBJ2-5 and V is TRBV5-8, with 7 bases aligning to TRBD2. V gave up 2 bases and J gave up 9 bases; unmatched junction bases: 10. Germline V gene lookup returns CDR1 SGHTS and CDR2 YDEGEE. The length of the CDR3 is 14 residues. CDR3 loop: CASSFPGGRGAQYF. CDR3 DNA: TGTGCCAGCAGCTTTCCGGGCGGACGGGGGGCCCAGTACTTC.

The chain is built from TRBV12-3 or TRBV12-4 and TRBJ1-6; 9 bases line up with TRBD1. The CDR3 length is 13 residues. Trimming removed 6 bases from V and 10 bases from J; junction bases left unmatched: 4. The CDR3 coding sequence is TGTGCCAGCAGCGGGACAGGGTCATCACCCCTCCACTTT. This encodes CASSGTGSSPLHF.

This clone was counted between two and nine times. The chain links TRBV12-3 or TRBV12-4 to TRBJ1-1; 7 positions agree with TRBD1. CDR3 length: 12 residues. The V and J ends lost 6 bases and 7 bases, in that order; junction bases with no gene match: 5. This chain's CDR3 is CASSTRDSEAFF. Written as DNA, the CDR3 is TGTGCCAGCAGCACCCGGGACAGTGAAGCTTTCTTT.

This clone was recorded only once. This chain links TRBV20-1 with TRBJ1-5; a possible D gene is TRBD1 (6 bases). CDR1 and CDR2 from the germline V gene are DFQATT and SNEGSKA (reference sequence). Trimming cost V 3 bases and J 5 bases, with 17 bases left between them. This CDR3 is 15 amino acids long. The CDR3 DNA reads TGCAGTGCTAGTCCACCTGGACAGAATCATCAGCCCCAGCATTTT. The encoded protein is CSASPPGQNHQPQHF.

The chain recombines TRBV6-5 with TRBJ2-7; no clear D. The CDR3 totals 10 residues. The germline V gene encodes CDR1 MNHEY and CDR2 SVGAGI. V lost 6 bases, J lost 3 bases, and 3 bases lay in between. CDR3 coding DNA: TGTGCCAGCAGGCGCTACGAGCAGTACTTC. Amino acids: CASRRYEQYF.

The rearrangement links TRBV5-4 to TRBJ2-4, with 9 nucleotides matching TRBD1. Germline values: CDR1 SGHNT, CDR2 YYREEE (reference sequence). V was clipped by 4 bases and J by 1 base; unmatched bases: 3. The CDR3 runs to 15 residues. CDR3 coding DNA: TGTGCCAGCAGCGACGACAGGGGGGCCAAAAACATTCAGTACTTC. As protein: CASSDDRGAKNIQYF.

This chain links TRBV18 with TRBJ2-1; 13 nucleotides match TRBD2. V lost 3 bases, J lost 2 bases, and 1 base stayed unmatched. In germline, CDR1 is KGHSH, CDR2 LQKENI. The CDR3 extends over 16 amino acids. CDR3 DNA: TGTGCCAGCTCACCCGGGACTAGCGGGACCTACAATGAGCAGTTCTTC. It yields the protein CASSPGTSGTYNEQFF. Variable domain in full (rest from reference TRBV18 and TRBJ2-1): NAGVMQNPRHLVRRRGQEARLRCSPMKGHSHVYWYRQLPEEGLKFMVYLQKENIIDESGMPKERFSAEFPKEGPSILRIQQVVRGDSAAYFCASSPGTSGTYNEQFFGPGTRLTVL.

The chain has TRBV5-4 and TRBJ2-5, with 7 bases identical to TRBD1. Germline trimming cut 4 bases from V and 4 bases from J; bases unmatched to any gene: 10. This CDR3 has 15 residues. Germline-derived CDR1 and CDR2 are SGHNT and YYREEE (reference sequence). The CDR3, as DNA: TGTGCCAGCAGCCAGTTAGGACAGGTTGGAGAGACCCAGTACTTC. This codes for CASSQLGQVGETQYF.

The chain couples TRBV6-5 to TRBJ1-4; weak D call: TRBD1 (5 bases). The CDR3 is 15 amino acids. Germline lookup yields CDR1 MNHEY and CDR2 SVGAGI. Trimming removed 6 bases from V and 6 bases from J, with 17 bases in between. As DNA, the CDR3 is TGTGCCAGCAGCCGGGGGGGGGAAGGAGATGAAAAACTGTTTTTT. Its translation: CASSRGGEGDEKLFF.

Regarding this clone: The junction and the germline gene differ at one end; a read error may be behind it. The chain couples TRBV5-1 to TRBJ2-3; TRBD2 matches at 7 bases. The CDR3 has 16 amino acids. CDR1 is SGHRS, CDR2 YFSETQ, per germline. The CDR3 DNA reads TGTGCCAGCAACTTGGGGCGGGAGCAGAGCACAGATACGCAGTATTTT. Translated: CASNLGREQSTDTQYF.

This chain uses TRBV18 with TRBJ2-5; 11 bases fit TRBD1. Trimming took 5 bases from V and 5 from J; bases not matched to a gene: 10. The CDR3 sequence is 16 residues long. The germline V gene has CDR1 KGHSH and CDR2 LQKENI. The CDR3 nucleotides are TGTGCCAGCTCATCAGGAGGACAGGGGGCCACGGAGACCCAGTACTTC. It translates to CASSSGGQGATETQYF.

This chain uses TRBV20-1 with TRBJ2-3; 8 bases map to TRBD1. The CDR3 has 16 amino acids. The germline CDR1 and CDR2 sequences are DFQATT and SNEGSKA (reference sequence). V shed 3 bases and J 2 bases; nucleotides not matched to a gene: 10. The CDR3 here is CSASPLADRVTDTQYF. CDR3 nucleotide sequence: TGCAGTGCTAGTCCTTTAGCGGACAGGGTCACAGATACGCAGTATTTT.

The gene calls are TRBV27 and TRBJ2-7; D possibly corresponds to TRBD2 (7 bases). The V end lost 6 bases, the J end lost 9 bases, and 27 bases lay between the germline ends. Germline values: CDR1 MNHEY, CDR2 SMNVEV (reference sequence). CDR3 length: 16 amino acids. As DNA, the CDR3 is TGTGCCAGCAGCTCCCAGCCGGGGGGCGGACTACTTGGGCAGTACTTC. This gives the protein CASSSQPGGGLLGQYF.

The V call is TRBV6-4, the J call TRBJ2-7; 10 bases align to TRBD1. V shed 6 bases, J shed 11 bases, and the junction held 7 bases outside the gene matches. This CDR3 is built from 12 residues. Germline values: CDR1 MRHNA, CDR2 SNTAGT. The CDR3 DNA follows: TGTGCCAGCAGCGATGGGACAGGGGAAAAGTACTTC. Amino acids: CASSDGTGEKYF.

The chain combines TRBV5-4 with TRBJ2-1, with D perhaps matching TRBD2 (6 bases). CDR1 and CDR2 (germline): SGHNT, YYREEE (reference sequence). V shed 1 base and J shed 3 bases, with 17 bases lying between them. The CDR3 is 17 amino acids. CDR3: CASSLFFGGDHYNEQFF. DNA of the CDR3: TGTGCCAGCAGCTTGTTCTTTGGAGGGGACCACTACAATGAGCAGTTCTTC. Based on the CDR3 plus reference TRBV5-4 and TRBJ2-1, the full variable domain is ETGVTQSPTHLIKTRGQQVTLRCSSQSGHNTVSWYQQALGQGPQFIFQYYREEENGRGNFPPRFSGLQFPNYSSELNVNALELDDSALYLCASSLFFGGDHYNEQFFGPGTRLTVL.

Here the CDR3 DNA reads TGTGCCAGCAGCCAAGATAGTGGAGATACGCAGTATTTT. Its protein is CASSQDSGDTQYF. V and J are TRBV4-2 and TRBJ2-3; D remains ambiguous. This CDR3 spans 13 amino acids. Germline V lookup: CDR1 LGHNA, CDR2 YNFKEQ. V was pared by 0 bases and J by 5 bases, with 6 bases between.

In nucleotides, the CDR3 is TGTGCCAGCAGTGAAGCGTCTTGGGACATAACCTACGAGCAGTACTTC. Translation: CASSEASWDITYEQYF. The rearrangement uses TRBV6-1 and TRBJ2-7; possible D gene TRBD1, 6 bases. V was clipped by 0 bases and J by 2 bases, with 14 bases between them. The CDR3 covers 16 residues. CDR1 MNHNS and CDR2 SASEGT come from the germline V gene.

Only a few counts were recorded for this clone. The chain recombines TRBV2 with TRBJ2-1, with 10 bases fitting TRBD2. The V and J ends lost 6 bases and 6 bases, in that order; junction bases with no gene match: 8. CDR3 length equals 15 residues. In germline, CDR1 is SNHLY, CDR2 FYNNEI. The CDR3 protein is CASRTALAGPNEQFF. CDR3 DNA: TGTGCCAGCAGAACCGCACTAGCGGGACCCAATGAGCAGTTCTTC.

The rearrangement uses TRBV5-1 and TRBJ2-5; a weak D match, TRBD1 (5 bases). This CDR3 spans 15 amino acids. Between the trimmed V and J ends, which lost 5 bases and 1 base, there was a span of 15 bases. From germline, CDR1 is SGHRS and CDR2 YFSETQ. The CDR3 reads CASRGAASIQETQYF. The CDR3 coding sequence is TGCGCCAGCAGAGGGGCAGCCAGTATCCAAGAGACCCAGTACTTC.

The chain combines TRBV4-1 with TRBJ2-1, with a weak D call TRBD2 (5 bases). The germline CDR1 and CDR2 sequences are MGHRA and YSYEKL. V was clipped by 2 bases and J by 2 bases, with 10 bases between them. The CDR3 sequence is 15 residues long. The CDR3 is CASSQRVATYNEQFF. CDR3 nucleotides: TGCGCCAGCAGCCAACGGGTAGCGACCTACAATGAGCAGTTCTTC.

The rearrangement links TRBV23-1 to TRBJ2-1; D is possibly TRBD1 (6 bases). TRBV23-1 is noted as an ORF with a role that remains uncertain. Trimming pared 9 bases from V and 3 bases from J, leaving 15 bases between. The CDR3 has 14 residues. CDR3 DNA: TGCGCCAGGAGCACGGGACAACTCTACAATGAGCAGTTCTTC. Its protein is CARSTGQLYNEQFF.

The chain links TRBV7-2 to TRBJ2-5; 7 bases agree with TRBD2. The germline CDR1 and CDR2 sequences are SGHTA and FQGNSA. There are 18 residues in the CDR3. V lost 5 bases, J lost 3 bases, and 18 bases stayed unmatched. The CDR3 protein is CASSREASGGRLKETQYF. CDR3 DNA: TGTGCCAGCAGCCGGGAGGCTAGCGGAGGGAGGCTGAAAGAGACCCAGTACTTC.

V gene TRBV20-1 combines with J gene TRBJ2-1; the match to TRBD2 covers 11 bases. J lost 0 bases, V lost 3 bases, and 7 bases had no gene match. In germline, CDR1 is DFQATT, CDR2 SNEGSKA (reference sequence). This CDR3 is built from 17 residues. CDR3 in amino acids: CSASSLAGGPSYNEQFF. In DNA form, the CDR3 reads TGCAGTGCTAGTAGCCTAGCGGGAGGCCCCTCCTACAATGAGCAGTTCTTC.

Concerning this clone: One end of the junction fails to match germline, which may point to a read error. The V and J genes are TRBV5-1 and TRBJ2-1, with 9 bases matching TRBD1. The germline V gene encodes CDR1 SGHRS and CDR2 YFSETQ. The CDR3 totals 15 residues. The DNA of the CDR3 is TGTGCCAGCAGCTTGTCGGGACAGGGCTTTTTAGAGCAGTTCTTC. It yields the protein CASSLSGQGFLEQFF.

Note on this clone: Other DNA sequences from this sample encode an identical CDR3 as well. The J gene is TRBJ2-1, the V gene TRBV6-5; 7 nucleotides align to TRBD1. Germline CDR1 MNHEY, CDR2 SVGAGI. Trimming took 0 bases from V and 1 from J; bases not matched to a gene: 3. This CDR3 has 16 amino acids. The CDR3 sequence: CASSYSSGGSYNEQFF. The CDR3 DNA follows: TGTGCCAGCAGTTACTCGTCAGGGGGTTCCTACAATGAGCAGTTCTTC.